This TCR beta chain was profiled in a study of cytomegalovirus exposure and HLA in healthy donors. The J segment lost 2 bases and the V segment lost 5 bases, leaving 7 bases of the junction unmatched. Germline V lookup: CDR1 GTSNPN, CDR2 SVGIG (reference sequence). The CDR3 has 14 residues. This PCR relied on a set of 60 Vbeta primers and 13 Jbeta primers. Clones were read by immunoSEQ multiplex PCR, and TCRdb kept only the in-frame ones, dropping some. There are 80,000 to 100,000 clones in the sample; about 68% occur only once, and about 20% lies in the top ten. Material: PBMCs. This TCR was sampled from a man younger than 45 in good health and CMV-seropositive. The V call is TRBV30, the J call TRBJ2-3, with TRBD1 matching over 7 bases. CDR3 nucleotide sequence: TGTGCCTGGTCAGGGGACAGTTACACAGATACGCAGTATTTT. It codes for CAWSGDSYTDTQYF.